What follows are 20 T cell receptor beta chains derived from one specimen sequenced in a study of blood T cell repertoires in COVID-19. Some clones are missing from TCRdb's copy, which holds only in-frame ones; the method was immunoSEQ multiplex PCR. The data show approximately 150,000 clones, with roughly 79% seen just once and approximately 8% held by the top ten. The sequenced sample consisted of peripheral blood. These receptors came from a human donor in a cohort sampled during active COVID-19.

The rearrangement joins TRBV5-1 to TRBJ2-7, with D unresolved. Trimming pared 0 bases from V and 6 bases from J, leaving 4 bases between. This CDR3 comprises 11 residues. The V gene's germline CDR1 is SGHRS and CDR2 YFSETQ. The CDR3, as DNA: TGCGCCAGCAGCTTGGATCGCGAGCAGTACTTC. As protein: CASSLDREQYF.

The V gene is TRBV6-5, the J gene TRBJ2-6; tentatively, D is TRBD2 (6 bases). Germline V gene data show CDR1 as MNHEY and CDR2 as SVGAGI. The CDR3 length is 15 residues. Trimming cost V 7 bases and J 0 bases, with 10 bases left between them. This chain's CDR3 is CASTAGYSGANVLTF. The CDR3 nucleotides are TGTGCCAGCACCGCGGGGTACTCTGGGGCCAACGTCCTGACTTTC.

The V call is TRBV6-5, the J call TRBJ2-5; TRBD2 matches at 9 bases. Germline V gene sequence: CDR1 MNHEY, CDR2 SVGAGI. V gave up 0 bases and J gave up 4 bases; unmatched junction bases: 3. This CDR3 comprises 15 residues. CDR3 sequence reads: CASSYSKTSGETQYF. In DNA form, the CDR3 reads TGTGCCAGCAGTTACTCGAAGACTAGCGGAGAGACCCAGTACTTC.

The rearrangement uses TRBV5-4 and TRBJ1-1; no definite D call. Trimming took 0 bases from V and 7 from J, leaving 10 bases between them. Per germline, CDR1 SGHNT and CDR2 YYREEE (reference sequence). This CDR3 region has 13 residues. The CDR3 loop reads CASSLGHRGEAFF. The DNA for the CDR3 is TGTGCCAGCAGCTTGGGCCACCGCGGTGAAGCTTTCTTT. Full variable domain (remainder filled in from reference TRBV5-4 and TRBJ1-1): ETGVTQSPTHLIKTRGQQVTLRCSSQSGHNTVSWYQQALGQGPQFIFQYYREEENGRGNFPPRFSGLQFPNYSSELNVNALELDDSALYLCASSLGHRGEAFFGQGTRLTVV.

This chain connects TRBV27 to TRBJ1-2; 8 bases are a match to TRBD1. Trimming at V came to 6 bases and at J to 5 bases, leaving 8 bases not matched to a gene. CDR1 MNHEY and CDR2 SMNVEV come from the germline V gene (reference sequence). The CDR3 runs 14 residues. The CDR3 DNA follows: TGTGCCAGCAGCTCGACAGGGGCAAGGTATGGCTACACCTTC. It encodes CASSSTGARYGYTF.

The V call is TRBV2, the J call TRBJ2-2; D might be TRBD2 (6 bases). CDR3 length: 14 residues. Trimming took off 5 bases at V and 0 bases at J, with 7 bases between the two ends. Germline V gives CDR1 SNHLY, CDR2 FYNNEI. The CDR3 DNA reads TGTGCCAGCAGTAGGACTACGAACACCGGGGAGCTGTTTTTT. It codes for CASSRTTNTGELFF.

Only a few counts were recorded for this clone. The chain carries TRBV5-1 and TRBJ2-1; TRBD2 matches 14 bases. Trimming cost V 2 bases and J 6 bases; bases outside gene matches: 4. Germline-derived CDR1 and CDR2 are SGHRS and YFSETQ. The CDR3 spans 16 residues. CDR3 nucleotides: TGCGCCAGCAGCTTTATGACTAGCGGGAGGGCCAATGAGCAGTTCTTC. Its translation is CASSFMTSGRANEQFF. Using reference TRBV5-1 and TRBJ2-1 for the parts outside the CDR3, the full variable domain is KAGVTQTPRYLIKTRGQQVTLSCSPISGHRSVSWYQQTPGQGLQFLFEYFSETQRNKGNFPGRFSGRQFSNSRSEMNVSTLELGDSALYLCASSFMTSGRANEQFFGPGTRLTVL.

The chain couples TRBV28 to TRBJ2-7, with D tentatively TRBD2 (6 bases). The germline CDR1 and CDR2 sequences are MDHEN and SYDVKM. This CDR3 has 13 amino acids. V was pared by 8 bases and J by 2 bases, with 13 bases between. DNA of the CDR3: TGTGCCAGCCATAGCGGCCAAACCTACGAGCAGTACTTC. Translation: CASHSGQTYEQYF.

The V and J genes are TRBV3-1 (or the pseudogene TRBV3-2) and TRBJ2-7, with 8 bases aligning to TRBD2. CDR3 length equals 16 residues. Germline V gives CDR1 LGHDT, CDR2 YNNKEL (reference sequence). With V trimmed by 3 bases and J by 2 bases, 9 bases remained unmatched. CDR3 protein: CASSQGLAGLTYEQYF. DNA for the CDR3: TGTGCCAGCAGCCAGGGGCTAGCGGGCCTCACCTACGAGCAGTACTTC.

This clone was seen more than once but under ten times. The rearrangement links TRBV4-3 to TRBJ1-6, with 7 bases aligning to TRBD1. There are 13 residues in the CDR3. After removal of 5 bases from V and 6 bases from J, the junction contained 1 base not matched to a gene. Per germline, CDR1 LGHNA and CDR2 YSLEER. Here the CDR3 DNA reads TGCGCCAGCAGCGGACAGGTTAATTCACCCCTCCACTTT. It translates to CASSGQVNSPLHF.

The chain recombines TRBV18 with TRBJ2-5; 7 bases agree with TRBD1. CDR3 size: 13 residues. V gave up 4 bases and J gave up 5 bases; unmatched junction bases: 4. CDR1 and CDR2 (germline): KGHSH, LQKENI. CDR3 region: CASSLDRVETQYF. The CDR3 nucleotides read TGTGCCAGCTCACTCGACAGGGTGGAGACCCAGTACTTC.

V usage is TRBV19 and J usage is TRBJ1-5; the D is unclear. CDR1 is LNHDA, CDR2 SQIVND, per germline (reference sequence). This CDR3 spans 14 amino acids. Trimming removed 5 bases from V and 3 bases from J, with 11 bases in between. The CDR3 is CASSVVRFNQPQHF. CDR3 nucleotides: TGTGCCAGTAGTGTGGTCAGGTTCAATCAGCCCCAGCATTTT.

This clone turned up a few times. The chain links TRBV9 to TRBJ2-2, with unresolved D. Trimming left V 3 bases short and J 0 bases short, with 9 bases between. Germline V CDR1 and CDR2: SGDLS, YYNGEE. This CDR3 is 15 amino acids long. The CDR3 DNA is TGTGCCAGCAGCGGTCTTCTAGCGAACACCGGGGAGCTGTTTTTT. Protein sequence: CASSGLLANTGELFF.

The chain employs TRBV28 and TRBJ1-3, with a weak D call TRBD1 (6 bases). Trimming removed 6 bases at V and 2 bases at J, with 8 bases between. The CDR3 runs to 13 residues. Germline assignment: CDR1 MDHEN and CDR2 SYDVKM. The CDR3 bases are TGTGCCAGCAGGGGGACAACTGGAAACACCATATATTTT. It yields the protein CASRGTTGNTIYF. Looking up the rest from reference TRBV28 and TRBJ1-3 gives the full variable domain: DVKVTQSSRYLVKRTGEKVFLECVQDMDHENMFWYRQDPGLGLRLIYFSYDVKMKEKGDIPEGYSVSREKKERFSLILESASTNQTSMYLCASRGTTGNTIYFGEGSWLTVV.

Turning to this clone: The junction departs from the called germline gene at one end, perhaps through a read error. The chain employs TRBV19 and TRBJ1-5; 9 bases align to TRBD1. The germline V gene has CDR1 LNHDA and CDR2 SQIVND (reference sequence). This CDR3 comprises 13 residues. The CDR3 nucleotides read TGTGCCAGTCAAACAGGGGGCAAACAGCCCCAGCATTTT. It codes for CASQTGGKQPQHF.

The chain is built from TRBV28 and TRBJ2-2; 9 nucleotides agree with TRBD1. This CDR3 region has 15 residues. V was pared by 6 bases and J by 1 base, with 3 bases of the junction left unmatched. CDR1 and CDR2 (germline): MDHEN, SYDVKM. CDR3 amino acids: CASRPGQGNTGELFF. The CDR3 coding sequence is TGTGCCAGCAGACCGGGACAGGGGAACACCGGGGAGCTGTTTTTT. The entire variable domain, with the rest obtained from reference TRBV28 and TRBJ2-2, is as follows: DVKVTQSSRYLVKRTGEKVFLECVQDMDHENMFWYRQDPGLGLRLIYFSYDVKMKEKGDIPEGYSVSREKKERFSLILESASTNQTSMYLCASRPGQGNTGELFFGEGSRLTVL.

V usage is TRBV6-2 or TRBV6-3 and J usage is TRBJ1-5, with TRBD1 identical over 7 bases. The CDR3 runs to 14 residues. Germline CDR1 and CDR2: MNHEY and SVGEGT. Trimming took 4 bases from V and 10 from J; bases not matched to a gene: 10. Here the CDR3 DNA reads TGTGCCAGCAGTTCCGGACAGGAGGCTCATCCCCAGCATTTT. This sequence encodes CASSSGQEAHPQHF.

The chain recombines TRBV28 with TRBJ2-2; 12 positions match TRBD2. V lost 6 bases to trimming and J lost 3 bases; unmatched junction nucleotides: 8. CDR1 and CDR2 (germline): MDHEN, SYDVKM. The CDR3 is made up of 17 amino acids. The CDR3 DNA is TGTGCCAGCAGGCTTCCGACTAGCGGGAGTGACACCGGGGAGCTGTTTTTT. Protein: CASRLPTSGSDTGELFF.

V usage is TRBV7-9 and J usage is TRBJ2-1; D is perhaps TRBD2 (5 bases). Germline CDR1 SEHNR, CDR2 FQNEAQ (reference sequence). V was clipped by 0 bases and J by 7 bases, with 10 bases between them. The CDR3 extends over 14 amino acids. Here the CDR3 reads CASSLAGDINEQFF. CDR3 nucleotides: TGTGCCAGCAGCTTAGCGGGAGATATTAATGAGCAGTTCTTC.

As for this clone: In the same sample, other DNA sequences code for this CDR3. V gene TRBV12-3 or TRBV12-4 combines with J gene TRBJ1-2, with 8 bases fitting TRBD1. V was pared by 6 bases and J by 8 bases, with 5 bases of the junction left unmatched. The CDR3 is made up of 12 amino acids. DNA of the CDR3: TGTGCCAGCAGCAACACAGGGGGGGGCTACACCTTC. Translation: CASSNTGGGYTF.